Shown below are 26 T cell receptor beta chains from a single sample sequenced in a study of T-cell memory formation after mild COVID-19. Each CDR3 protein is one row after TCRdb ran MiXCR on the 5' RACE reads. The table has about 560,000 distinct CDR3 sequences, roughly a sixth seen once; the top ten hold about 7.5%. Specimen: PBMCs or a T cell subset sorted from them (not recorded which). These receptors were taken from an adult woman who had mild COVID-19 (a few samples of this study predate the infection). Cell type and time point are not known.

This clonotype was seen a few times. This chain joins TRBV7-2 and TRBJ2-2, with D unclear. The CDR3 has 10 residues. From germline, CDR1 is SGHTA and CDR2 FQGNSA. The CDR3 DNA is TGTGGCCCTAGAAGCGGGGAGCTGTTTTTT. This gives the protein CGPRSGELFF.

The J gene is TRBJ2-3, the V gene TRBV24-1; tentative D call: TRBD2 (5 bases). V dropped 5 bases and J dropped 4 bases, with 18 bases sitting between them. This CDR3 is built from 16 residues. Germline V gene sequence: CDR1 KGHDR, CDR2 SFDVKD. CDR3 amino acids: CATSAERRVGADTQYF. CDR3 DNA sequence: TGTGCCACCAGTGCCGAACGCCGTGTGGGAGCAGATACGCAGTATTTT.

In its sample, this clonotype was seen a few times. The chain couples TRBV24-1 to TRBJ2-1; D possibly uses TRBD1 or TRBD2 (5 bases each). The CDR3 contains 14 residues. The germline CDR1 and CDR2 sequences are KGHDR and SFDVKD. Trimming cost V 7 bases and J 3 bases, with 12 bases left between them. The CDR3 DNA reads as TGTGCCACCAGAGCCCGGGACGTCTACAATGAGCAGTTCTTC. Translation: CATRARDVYNEQFF.

In its sample, this clonotype was seen many times. The J gene is TRBJ1-1, the V gene TRBV6-5; 11 bases map to TRBD1. The CDR3 is 14 residues long. J gave up 4 bases and V 7 bases, and 5 bases lay outside the gene matches. Germline V CDR1 and CDR2: MNHEY, SVGAGI. The CDR3 sequence is CASTGTGGGTEAFF. The DNA for the CDR3 is TGTGCCAGCACCGGGACAGGGGGTGGCACTGAAGCTTTCTTT.

In this sample, this clonotype turned up a few times. This rearrangement joins TRBV24-1 to TRBJ1-5; TRBD1 matches at 11 bases. Germline CDR1 reads KGHDR; CDR2 reads SFDVKD. The CDR3 has 16 residues. V dropped 4 bases and J dropped 5; count of bases not matched to a gene: 6. This CDR3 is CATSDPDRGLDQPQHF. The CDR3 DNA reads TGTGCCACCAGTGACCCGGACAGGGGGCTGGATCAGCCCCAGCATTTT.

This clonotype was seen a few times. V usage is TRBV4-1 and J usage is TRBJ1-2; TRBD1 might be the D (5 bases). Per the germline V gene, CDR1 is MGHRA and CDR2 is YSYEKL. V was pared by 1 base and J by 14 bases, with 20 bases between. The CDR3 extends over 14 amino acids. CDR3 region: CASSQAGGIGGRTF. The CDR3 DNA is TGCGCCAGCAGCCAAGCTGGGGGGATCGGCGGGCGGACCTTC.

The chain combines TRBV5-1 with TRBJ2-5; maybe TRBD2 (6 bases). Germline lookup yields CDR1 SGHRS and CDR2 YFSETQ. CDR3 length: 15 amino acids. Trimming shortened V by 4 bases and J by 5 bases, and 18 bases separated the two germline ends. CDR3 in amino acids: CASSLGGGLEETQYF. The CDR3 bases are TGCGCCAGCAGCCTTGGTGGAGGGCTCGAGGAGACCCAGTACTTC.

This clonotype showed up just a few times. The J gene is TRBJ2-1, the V gene TRBV9; the D gene is possibly TRBD1 (5 bases). Germline lookup yields CDR1 SGDLS and CDR2 YYNGEE. This CDR3 has 16 residues. Between the trimmed V and J ends, which lost 0 bases and 1 base, there was a span of 11 bases. CDR3 region: CASSVADSMSYNEQFF. In DNA, the CDR3 is TGTGCCAGCAGCGTAGCTGACAGTATGTCCTACAATGAGCAGTTCTTC. Filled out from reference TRBV9 and TRBJ2-1, the complete variable domain reads DSGVTQTPKHLITATGQRVTLRCSPRSGDLSVYWYQQSLDQGLQFLIQYYNGEERAKGNILERFSAQQFPDLHSELNLSSLELGDSALYFCASSVADSMSYNEQFFGPGTRLTVL.

This clonotype came up a few times. The chain is built from TRBV7-9 and TRBJ2-1, with TRBD1 as a possible D gene (6 bases). The CDR3 has 16 amino acids. Per germline, CDR1 SEHNR and CDR2 FQNEAQ (reference sequence). With 4 bases removed from V and 3 bases from J, the gap between germline ends came to 16 bases. The CDR3 spells CASSSGPQGYYNEQFF. The CDR3 coding sequence is TGTGCCAGCAGCTCCGGCCCCCAGGGGTACTACAATGAGCAGTTCTTC.

The chain links TRBV12-3 or TRBV12-4 to TRBJ1-6; D might be TRBD1 (6 bases). The CDR3 totals 14 residues. The germline V and J ends were trimmed by 5 bases and 10 bases, with 15 bases remaining between them. CDR3 sequence: CASSTQQGNSPLHF. CDR3 DNA: TGTGCCAGCAGTACCCAACAGGGAAACTCACCCCTCCACTTT.

There are a few counts of this clonotype. The chain recombines TRBV4-1 with TRBJ2-5; 14 bases are a match to TRBD2. CDR3 length equals 17 residues. Per the germline V gene, CDR1 is MGHRA and CDR2 is YSYEKL. With 3 bases clipped from V and 3 bases from J, the junction kept 6 bases outside the gene matches. Here the CDR3 reads CASSQTSGGAMEETQYF. CDR3 nucleotides: TGCGCCAGCAGCCAGACTAGCGGGGGGGCCATGGAAGAGACCCAGTACTTC.

This clonotype was seen a handful of times. This rearrangement joins TRBV6-6 to TRBJ2-1; 9 bases match TRBD2. This CDR3 is built from 17 residues. Germline V gene sequence: CDR1 MNHNY, CDR2 SVGAGI (reference sequence). The trim removed 5 bases at V and 0 bases at J, leaving 8 bases unmatched. This chain's CDR3 is CASSQSGLASSYNEQFF. In DNA, the CDR3 is TGTGCCAGCAGTCAATCGGGACTAGCTAGCTCCTACAATGAGCAGTTCTTC.

The rearrangement uses TRBV3-1 and TRBJ1-5; a possible D gene is TRBD1 (6 bases). Trimming shortened V by 3 bases and J by 5 bases, and 11 bases separated the two germline ends. This CDR3 is built from 14 residues. Germline CDR1 reads LGHDT; CDR2 reads YNNKEL (reference sequence). The CDR3 sequence is CASSQGAGHQPQHF. The CDR3 DNA follows: TGTGCCAGCAGCCAGGGGGCTGGGCATCAGCCCCAGCATTTT.

There are many counts of this clonotype. The chain employs TRBV3-1 and TRBJ2-3; 7 bases match TRBD1. Germline CDR1 and CDR2: LGHDT and YNNKEL (reference sequence). This CDR3 contains 14 residues. The V gene end was trimmed by 7 bases and the J gene end by 0 bases; junction bases not matched to a gene: 4. CDR3 residues: CASTPRGSTDTQYF. CDR3 bases: TGTGCCAGCACCCCCAGGGGGAGCACAGATACGCAGTATTTT.

This chain links TRBV24-1 with TRBJ1-2, with unresolved D. The CDR3 totals 15 residues. The V end lost 6 bases, the J end lost 0 bases, and 13 bases lay between the germline ends. Germline-derived CDR1 and CDR2 are KGHDR and SFDVKD. In nucleotides, the CDR3 is TGTGCCACCAGTTCCGGACGGAAAGCTAACTATGGCTACACCTTC. It specifies CATSSGRKANYGYTF.

This clonotype was picked up a small number of times. The chain joins TRBV18 to TRBJ2-3, with 7 bases lining up with TRBD1. With V trimmed by 5 bases and J by 1 base, 6 bases remained unmatched. The length of the CDR3 is 15 residues. Germline CDR1 KGHSH, CDR2 LQKENI. CDR3 coding DNA: TGTGCCAGCTCAGCTAACAGGGGCGGCACAGATACGCAGTATTTT. Its translation: CASSANRGGTDTQYF.

This clonotype was seen at least ten times. The chain joins TRBV5-1 to TRBJ2-7, with 8 bases fitting TRBD2. This CDR3 has 16 residues. Germline assignment: CDR1 SGHRS and CDR2 YFSETQ. V was clipped by 0 bases and J by 1 base; unmatched bases: 6. The chain's CDR3 is CASSLASGGPSYEQYF. CDR3 bases: TGCGCCAGCAGCTTGGCCTCGGGGGGGCCGTCCTACGAGCAGTACTTC.

This clonotype was observed a few times. The rearrangement uses TRBV7-9 and TRBJ1-1; D is perhaps TRBD1 (5 bases). There are 15 residues in the CDR3. Trimming took 5 bases from V and 1 from J, leaving 14 bases between them. The V gene's germline CDR1 is SEHNR and CDR2 FQNEAQ (reference sequence). CDR3 protein: CASSPARGWNTEAFF. In nucleotides, the CDR3 is TGTGCCAGCAGCCCTGCGAGGGGCTGGAACACTGAAGCTTTCTTT.

This clonotype has a count of ten or more. This chain links TRBV7-2 with TRBJ2-1; no clear D. Germline V gene sequence: CDR1 SGHTA, CDR2 FQGNSA. Trimming left V 1 base short and J 6 bases short, with 16 bases between. CDR3 length: 16 residues. In DNA form, the CDR3 reads TGTGCCAGCAGCTTAGGTCTAGGGAAAAGGCTCAATGAGCAGTTCTTC. This encodes CASSLGLGKRLNEQFF.

The chain carries TRBV5-6 and TRBJ2-5; 8 positions agree with TRBD2. Germline-derived CDR1 and CDR2 are SGHDT and YYEEEE. This CDR3 region has 17 residues. With 3 bases clipped from V and 2 bases from J, the junction kept 12 bases outside the gene matches. The CDR3 nucleotides are TGTGCCAGCAGCTCCCTCGCGGGGGGCGGTATTCAAGAGACCCAGTACTTC. Protein product: CASSSLAGGGIQETQYF.

In this sample, this clonotype turned up a few times. This chain connects TRBV20-1 to TRBJ2-1; D remains ambiguous. The V gene lost 0 bases and the J gene lost 7 bases, with 7 bases spanning the gap. Germline V CDR1 and CDR2: DFQATT, SNEGSKA (reference sequence). The CDR3 extends over 12 amino acids. CDR3 residues: CSARDSVNEQFF. Here the CDR3 DNA reads TGCAGTGCTAGAGATTCAGTAAATGAGCAGTTCTTC.

The chain links TRBV6-5 to TRBJ1-6; 8 bases line up with TRBD1. This CDR3 is 15 amino acids long. Germline CDR1 and CDR2: MNHEY and SVGAGI. With V trimmed by 2 bases and J by 9 bases, 6 bases remained unmatched. CDR3 bases: TGTGCCAGCAGTTACCAAGCAGGGGGCGGTTCACCCCTCCACTTT. Amino acids: CASSYQAGGGSPLHF.

The table lists this clonotype with a few counts. CDR3 in DNA: TGTGCCAGCAGCCATCCTTTCGGACACAACACCATATATTTT. Its protein is CASSHPFGHNTIYF. This sequence joins TRBV12-3 or TRBV12-4 and TRBJ1-3, with a tentative D call TRBD1 (5 bases). The length of the CDR3 is 14 residues. Trimming shortened V by 6 bases and J by 7 bases, and 16 bases separated the two germline ends.

In its sample, this clonotype was seen a few times. The chain carries TRBV7-9 and TRBJ1-2; D is undetermined. Deletions cut 3 bases from V and 0 bases from J, with 8 bases between. Germline assignment: CDR1 SEHNR and CDR2 FQNEAQ (reference sequence). CDR3 length: 14 amino acids. The CDR3 loop reads CASSLAETNYGYTF. The CDR3 DNA reads TGTGCCAGCAGCTTGGCGGAAACTAACTATGGCTACACCTTC. Variable domain in full (rest from reference TRBV7-9 and TRBJ1-2): DTGVSQNPRHKITKRGQNVTFRCDPISEHNRLYWYRQTLGQGPEFLTYFQNEAQLEKSRLLSDRFSAERPKGSFSTLEIQRTEQGDSAMYLCASSLAETNYGYTFGSGTRLTVV.

This clonotype has more than one count but fewer than ten. V usage is TRBV3-1 and J usage is TRBJ2-3, with D uncertain. This CDR3 is built from 13 residues. The germline V gene encodes CDR1 LGHDT and CDR2 YNNKEL (reference sequence). With 4 bases removed from V and 6 bases from J, the gap between germline ends came to 11 bases. CDR3 sequence: CASSPSFGDTQYF. CDR3 DNA: TGTGCCAGCAGCCCTTCCTTCGGGGATACGCAGTATTTT.

The chain uses TRBV15 and TRBJ2-7, with D perhaps matching TRBD1 (6 bases). CDR1 is LNHNV, CDR2 YYDKDF, per germline (reference sequence). V shed 5 bases and J shed 4 bases, with 15 bases lying between them. This CDR3 has 14 residues. The CDR3 DNA reads as TGTGCCACCAGCGGCCGGGTTACAGGGTACGAGCAGTACTTC. Protein sequence: CATSGRVTGYEQYF.